This entry concerns a single TCR beta chain. What antigen it recognizes has not been identified. Per-base qualities were not stored, and no clone one base away is much larger. This specimen comes from a study of PD-1 blockade in mismatch repair-deficient tumors (TCRdb year 2017). Regarding the research as a whole: The trial enrolled some 90 consecutive patients with about a dozen mismatch repair-deficient cancer types between late 2013 and late 2016, all previously treated and progressing. Tumor-associated T cell clones in the peripheral blood of patients responding to PD-1 blockade were tracked using deep sequencing of TCR CDR3 regions. On the study overall, not on this receptor specifically: After pembrolizumab, tumor-resident clones, which were often undetectable in blood before treatment, expanded rapidly and then contracted, generally ahead of radiologic responses.

Reading the germline V gene gives CDR1 SNHLY and CDR2 FYNNEI. Ends trimmed: V by 5 bases, J by 6 bases; bases unmatched to a gene: 7. There are 15 amino acids in the CDR3, from cysteine to phenylalanine inclusive. Of all the DNA, just the CDR3 is kept, 45 bases in frame from base 1. For every enrolled patient, mismatch repair deficiency was confirmed by either polymerase chain reaction or immunohistochemistry. TCR sequencing was carried out for three patients who responded to pembrolizumab therapy. The phase II trial prospectively tested pembrolizumab PD-1 blockade in advanced mismatch repair-deficient cancers regardless of tissue of origin. Peripheral blood T cell samples were gathered serially, both before PD-1 blockade started and at multiple time points afterward. Blood sampling time points were reported as weeks after the first dose of pembrolizumab. The library was made by the immunoSEQ multiplex PCR assay. TCRdb carries this immuneACCESS record with in-frame sequences only. Its versions omit some clonotypes, under half of them owing to an unresolved V gene in the studies checked, with the rest unexplained. The sample records more than 30,000 clones, around 83% of which are singletons. Of the sample, approximately 3.5% is held by the ten largest clones.

Sequencing used peripheral blood, obtained roughly 75 weeks after starting pembrolizumab. The rearranged chain carries TRBV2 and TRBJ1-4, and 9 junction bases match TRBD1. The origin of this receptor is an adult with mismatch repair-deficient cancer. The CDR3 protein: CASSPTGQGDEKLFF. The base sequence is TGTGCCAGCAGTCCGACGGGACAGGGTGATGAAAAACTGTTTTTT.